These 28 T cell receptor beta chains originate from one sample sequenced in a study of shared clonotypes between healthy human individuals. CD45RO-negative CD8 cells positively selected for CCR7 made up the naive population, which excluded terminally differentiated effector memory CD45RA+ cells. Clones were read by immunoSEQ multiplex PCR, and TCRdb kept only the in-frame ones, dropping some. The table lists 600,000 or so clones, roughly 96% of them singletons, with 0.11% in the top ten. The sample taken for sequencing was naive CD8+ T cells sorted from blood. Source of these receptors: a woman aged 30 to 39 in good health.

J is TRBJ2-1 and V is TRBV2; 14 bases line up with TRBD2. CDR1 is SNHLY, CDR2 FYNNEI, per germline. This CDR3 is built from 17 residues. After removal of 5 bases from V and 7 bases from J, the junction contained 10 bases not matched to a gene. CDR3 region: CASSTRTSGRIRNEQFF. The CDR3, as DNA: TGTGCCAGCAGTACTCGGACTAGCGGGAGGATACGGAATGAGCAGTTCTTC.

This clone was seen once. Other DNA sequences of this sample code for an identical CDR3. The genes are TRBV9 and TRBJ2-2; D ambiguous. This CDR3 comprises 12 residues. Trimming removed 0 bases at V and 7 bases at J, with 4 bases between. Germline CDR1 and CDR2: SGDLS and YYNGEE. DNA for the CDR3: TGTGCCAGCAGCGTAGGAAACGGGGAGCTGTTTTTT. Its translation: CASSVGNGELFF.

The chain employs TRBV28 and TRBJ2-7, with 8 bases identical to TRBD1. Germline-derived CDR1 and CDR2 are MDHEN and SYDVKM. This CDR3 contains 15 residues. V shed 2 bases, J shed 2 bases, and the junction held 5 bases outside the gene matches. The CDR3 DNA reads as TGTGCCAGCAGTTTACCGGGACAGGTAGCCTACGAGCAGTACTTC. This sequence encodes CASSLPGQVAYEQYF.

This clone was counted a single time. The V call is TRBV27, the J call TRBJ2-7; D gene unclear. Germline-derived CDR1 and CDR2 are MNHEY and SMNVEV (reference sequence). V lost 7 bases and J 5 bases, leaving 15 bases between the germline ends. This CDR3 has 13 residues. This chain's CDR3 is CASTDVKGHEQYF. The CDR3 DNA sequence: TGTGCCAGCACGGACGTAAAAGGACACGAGCAGTACTTC.

The V and J genes are TRBV5-4 and TRBJ2-7, with a weak D call TRBD2 (7 bases). The germline V gene encodes CDR1 SGHNT and CDR2 YYREEE (reference sequence). Trimming removed 2 bases from V and 4 bases from J, with 13 bases in between. This CDR3 is built from 14 residues. CDR3 in DNA: TGTGCCAGCAGCTTCAGGGGAGGGAAGTACGAGCAGTACTTC. Translation gives CASSFRGGKYEQYF.

CDR3 sequence reads: CASSQDRDRGHEKLFF. CDR3 in DNA: TGTGCCAGCAGCCAAGATCGGGACAGGGGGCATGAAAAACTGTTTTTT. The chain recombines TRBV4-2 with TRBJ1-4, with 12 bases that match TRBD1. After removal of 0 bases from V and 6 bases from J, the junction contained 2 bases not matched to a gene. This CDR3 is built from 16 residues. Germline V lookup: CDR1 LGHNA, CDR2 YNFKEQ.

The gene calls are TRBV30 and TRBJ2-1, with a weak D call TRBD1 (6 bases). Germline V lookup: CDR1 GTSNPN, CDR2 SVGIG (reference sequence). V was trimmed by 2 bases and J by 4 bases, leaving 21 bases between them. This CDR3 is 17 amino acids long. The CDR3 DNA reads TGTGCCTGGAGTAAAACCCGCGCATGGACAGCTTACAATGAGCAGTTCTTC. This encodes CAWSKTRAWTAYNEQFF.

This chain uses TRBV5-6 with TRBJ2-1; TRBD2 agrees at 9 bases. This CDR3 has 17 amino acids. Looked up from germline, CDR1 is SGHDT and CDR2 is YYEEEE. The trim removed 2 bases at V and 8 bases at J, leaving 14 bases unmatched. The CDR3 nucleotides read TGTGCCAGCAGCTTTTCTACGTGGAGCGGGAGGTGGTATGAGCAGTTCTTC. Translating gives CASSFSTWSGRWYEQFF.

In its sample, this clone was seen once. The CDR3 sequence is CASSLGTVLTYEQYF. Written as DNA, the CDR3 is TGTGCCAGCAGTTTAGGGACTGTCCTCACCTACGAGCAGTACTTC. V and J are TRBV28 and TRBJ2-7; D might be TRBD2 (6 bases). CDR1 and CDR2 from the germline V gene are MDHEN and SYDVKM. Trimming removed 2 bases from V and 2 bases from J, with 13 bases in between. The CDR3 totals 15 residues.

The J gene is TRBJ2-2, the V gene TRBV7-6; D may be TRBD2 (5 bases). Trimming removed 7 bases from V and 0 bases from J, with 15 bases in between. The length of the CDR3 is 16 residues. CDR1 is SGHVS and CDR2 is FNYEAQ in the germline V gene. CDR3 in DNA: TGTGCCAGCACGGGAATGGGCAGAACGAACACCGGGGAGCTGTTTTTT. Residues: CASTGMGRTNTGELFF. Using reference TRBV7-6 and TRBJ2-2 for the parts outside the CDR3, the full variable domain is GAGVSQSPRYKVTKRGQDVALRCDPISGHVSLYWYRQALGQGPEFLTYFNYEAQQDKSGLPNDRFSAERPEGSISTLTIQRTEQRDSAMYRCASTGMGRTNTGELFFGEGSRLTVL.

V and J are TRBV28 and TRBJ2-7; 7 nucleotides match TRBD2. After removal of 2 bases from V and 1 base from J, the junction contained 8 bases not matched to a gene. In germline, CDR1 is MDHEN, CDR2 SYDVKM. CDR3 length: 16 residues. Here the CDR3 DNA reads TGTGCCAGCAGTTTAGTGGGGGGGAGAAATTCCTACGAGCAGTACTTC. Its protein product is CASSLVGGRNSYEQYF.

CDR3 sequence reads: CASSQDPPGAGNQPQHF. The CDR3 nucleotides read TGCGCCAGCAGCCAAGATCCCCCGGGGGCTGGGAATCAGCCCCAGCATTTT. The chain employs TRBV4-1 and TRBJ1-5, with a weak D call TRBD1 (6 bases). The CDR3 has 17 residues. The germline gives CDR1 MGHRA, CDR2 YSYEKL. The ends were cut back, 0 bases at V and 4 bases at J, with 16 bases in the middle.

The CDR3 bases are TGTGCCAGCAGTGAATACCAAGAGACCCAGTACTTC. The encoded protein is CASSEYQETQYF. This chain joins TRBV6-1 and TRBJ2-5; D remains unclear. The CDR3 totals 12 residues. Germline CDR1 and CDR2: MNHNS and SASEGT. The V and J ends lost 2 bases and 0 bases respectively, with 1 base between them.

This chain links TRBV7-6 with TRBJ1-1; D gene unclear. Germline CDR1 reads SGHVS; CDR2 reads FNYEAQ. The CDR3 has 15 residues. V was trimmed by 0 bases and J by 5 bases, leaving 13 bases between them. CDR3 in amino acids: CASSLAPAGGTEAFF. CDR3 DNA: TGTGCCAGCAGCTTAGCCCCGGCCGGTGGGACTGAAGCTTTCTTT.

This chain connects TRBV4-2 to TRBJ1-1; no clear D. CDR3 length equals 15 residues. V was pared by 0 bases and J by 3 bases, with 11 bases between. Per the germline V gene, CDR1 is LGHNA and CDR2 is YNFKEQ. The CDR3 region is CASSQDWLRDTEAFF. In nucleotides, the CDR3 is TGTGCCAGCAGCCAAGATTGGCTTCGGGACACTGAAGCTTTCTTT.

The CDR3 reads CASSVAPGGGYNEQFF. CDR3 sequence (DNA): TGTGCCAGCAGCGTAGCCCCGGGAGGGGGCTACAATGAGCAGTTCTTC. This chain connects TRBV9 to TRBJ2-1, with 8 bases identical to TRBD2. The CDR3 contains 16 residues. Germline-derived CDR1 and CDR2 are SGDLS and YYNGEE. Trimming removed 0 bases from V and 3 bases from J; junction bases left unmatched: 5. The full variable domain, with the rest looked up from reference TRBV9 and TRBJ2-1, is DSGVTQTPKHLITATGQRVTLRCSPRSGDLSVYWYQQSLDQGLQFLIQYYNGEERAKGNILERFSAQQFPDLHSELNLSSLELGDSALYFCASSVAPGGGYNEQFFGPGTRLTVL.

This clone occurred once. V and J are TRBV7-8 and TRBJ2-2; 15 bases fit TRBD2. This CDR3 comprises 17 residues. Trimming removed 4 bases from V and 5 bases from J; junction bases left unmatched: 5. In germline, CDR1 is SGHVS, CDR2 FQNEAQ. This chain's CDR3 is CASSSGLAGGRTGELFF. The CDR3 DNA reads as TGTGCCAGCAGCTCTGGACTAGCGGGAGGGCGGACCGGGGAGCTGTTTTTT.

This clone was observed once. The chain is built from TRBV28 and TRBJ1-6; 7 bases are shared with TRBD1. This CDR3 spans 14 amino acids. Germline CDR1 reads MDHEN; CDR2 reads SYDVKM. V gave up 6 bases and J gave up 11 bases; unmatched junction bases: 10. The CDR3 loop is CASRPQGRTPPLHF. The CDR3 DNA sequence: TGTGCCAGCAGACCACAGGGGCGAACTCCACCCCTCCACTTT.

This clone was counted a single time. This chain links TRBV2 with TRBJ2-3; D possibly corresponds to TRBD2 (6 bases). V shed 2 bases and J shed 4 bases, with 19 bases lying between them. From germline, CDR1 is SNHLY and CDR2 FYNNEI. The CDR3 has 17 amino acids. The CDR3 loop is CASSELANYGGPDTQYF. CDR3 in DNA: TGTGCCAGCAGTGAACTAGCGAACTATGGCGGGCCAGATACGCAGTATTTT. The whole variable domain, remainder taken from reference TRBV2 and TRBJ2-3, is EPEVTQTPSHQVTQMGQEVILRCVPISNHLYFYWYRQILGQKVEFLVSFYNNEISEKSEIFDDQFSVERPDGSNFTLKIRSTKLEDSAMYFCASSELANYGGPDTQYFGPGTRLTVL.

The V gene is TRBV7-9, the J gene TRBJ2-5; D remains ambiguous. The CDR3 contains 11 residues. Looked up from germline, CDR1 is SEHNR and CDR2 is FQNEAQ (reference sequence). V lost 7 bases and J 3 bases, leaving 6 bases between the germline ends. Here the CDR3 DNA reads TGTGCCAGCAATCGGAAAGAGACCCAGTACTTC. Residues: CASNRKETQYF.

J is TRBJ2-7 and V is TRBV19, with 7 bases that match TRBD2. V lost 6 bases to trimming and J lost 0 bases; unmatched junction nucleotides: 2. In germline, CDR1 is LNHDA, CDR2 SQIVND (reference sequence). The CDR3 spans 13 residues. CDR3 in amino acids: CASSPSGSYEQYF. Written as DNA, the CDR3 is TGTGCCAGTAGCCCTAGCGGCTCCTACGAGCAGTACTTC.

As regards this clone: An end of the junction does not agree with germline; a read error may underlie this. The chain links TRBV19 to TRBJ2-7; D is ambiguous. Germline CDR1 and CDR2: LNHDA and SQIVND (reference sequence). The CDR3 runs to 13 residues. CDR3 amino acids: CASSILVSYGQYF. The CDR3 region has the DNA TGTGCCAGTAGTATTCTCGTTTCCTACGGGCAGTACTTC.

This clone was picked up a small number of times. The rearrangement links TRBV30 to TRBJ1-2; perhaps TRBD1 as D (6 bases). Trimming stripped 1 base from V and 7 bases from J, with 10 bases between. Germline V gene data show CDR1 as GTSNPN and CDR2 as SVGIG (reference sequence). The CDR3 consists of 12 residues. CDR3 loop: CAWSEGGVGYTF. For the CDR3, the DNA is TGTGCCTGGAGTGAAGGGGGAGTTGGCTACACCTTC.

The CDR3 bases are TGTGCCAGCAGAATTGGGGCCTTTTCGGAATACGAGCAGTACTTC. Amino acid sequence: CASRIGAFSEYEQYF. The rearrangement uses TRBV6-1 and TRBJ2-7; TRBD1 is a possible D gene (5 bases). Germline values: CDR1 MNHNS, CDR2 SASEGT. The CDR3 sequence is 15 residues long. V was cut by 6 bases and J by 4 bases, with 19 bases left in between.

This chain connects TRBV7-8 to TRBJ2-7; D gene ambiguous. The V end was cut by 5 bases, the J end by 3 bases, with 11 bases between. Germline CDR1 reads SGHVS; CDR2 reads FQNEAQ. This CDR3 comprises 13 residues. The CDR3 region is CASSPSGYYEQYF. The CDR3 DNA is TGTGCCAGCAGCCCCTCCGGGTACTACGAGCAGTACTTC. Filled out from reference TRBV7-8 and TRBJ2-7, the complete variable domain reads GAGVSQSPRYKVAKRGQDVALRCDPISGHVSLFWYQQALGQGPEFLTYFQNEAQLDKSGLPSDRFFAERPEGSVSTLKIQRTQQEDSAVYLCASSPSGYYEQYFGPGTRLTVT.

This sequence joins TRBV28 and TRBJ1-1; D is ambiguous. The CDR3 is 13 residues long. Germline loops: CDR1 MDHEN, CDR2 SYDVKM. V was trimmed by 4 bases and J by 7 bases, leaving 13 bases between them. In nucleotides, the CDR3 is TGTGCCAGCAGTTCCCCACGGGAGTTTGAAGCTTTCTTT. Protein sequence: CASSSPREFEAFF.

The gene calls are TRBV15 and TRBJ1-1; D uncertain. In germline, CDR1 is LNHNV, CDR2 YYDKDF (reference sequence). Trimming left V 2 bases short and J 3 bases short, with 7 bases between. This CDR3 has 13 residues. CDR3 protein: CATSRQWYTEAFF. The CDR3 DNA sequence: TGTGCCACCAGCAGACAGTGGTACACTGAAGCTTTCTTT.

The chain couples TRBV28 to TRBJ2-1; D is unclear. V lost 6 bases, J lost 1 base, and 16 bases lay in between. The CDR3 sequence is 16 residues long. Per the germline V gene, CDR1 is MDHEN and CDR2 is SYDVKM. The CDR3 here is CASSLEIMGSYNEQFF. CDR3 coding DNA: TGTGCCAGCAGCCTCGAAATCATGGGGTCCTACAATGAGCAGTTCTTC.